The 10 T cell receptor beta chains below were found in one sample sequenced in a study of blood T cell repertoires in COVID-19. Some clones are missing from TCRdb's copy, which holds only in-frame ones; the method was immunoSEQ multiplex PCR. Counted here are approximately 170,000 clones, less than 80% occurring once; the ten biggest clones make up 12%. The source material was peripheral blood. These receptors came from a woman in her 50s with acute or convalescent COVID-19.

CDR3 bases: TGTGCCAGCAGTGAATTTGCGTTTACAACTAATGAAAAACTGTTTTTT. Translated: CASSEFAFTTNEKLFF. The rearrangement links TRBV6-1 to TRBJ1-4; no clear D. Per the germline V gene, CDR1 is MNHNS and CDR2 is SASEGT. The CDR3 runs to 16 residues. V lost 2 bases and J lost 0, with 10 bases in between.

The genes are TRBV27 and TRBJ2-2; the D gene is possibly TRBD2 (6 bases). Germline V CDR1 and CDR2: MNHEY, SMNVEV (reference sequence). V shed 5 bases and J shed 4 bases, with 11 bases lying between them. This CDR3 has 14 amino acids. The DNA of the CDR3 is TGTGCCAGCAGTCAGTGGGGGGTCACCGGGGAGCTGTTTTTT. Translating it yields CASSQWGVTGELFF.

This clone was seen a handful of times. V is TRBV5-1 and J is TRBJ2-2; 10 bases match TRBD2. The CDR3 has 16 amino acids. V lost 5 bases and J lost 1; bases outside the gene matches: 5. Germline V CDR1 and CDR2: SGHRS, YFSETQ. This chain's CDR3 is CASSSGLAVNTGELFF. In DNA form, the CDR3 reads TGCGCCAGCAGTTCTGGACTAGCGGTGAACACCGGGGAGCTGTTTTTT.

V is TRBV5-8 and J is TRBJ2-3; 8 bases are shared with TRBD2. The germline gives CDR1 SGHTS, CDR2 YDEGEE. The CDR3 loop spans 15 amino acids. After removal of 4 bases from V and 2 bases from J, the junction contained 6 bases not matched to a gene. The CDR3 DNA sequence: TGTGCCAGCAGCGCCGGGACTAGGTACACAGATACGCAGTATTTT. Amino acids: CASSAGTRYTDTQYF.

The rearrangement joins TRBV30 to TRBJ1-1, with D possibly matching TRBD1 (6 bases). CDR3 length: 12 amino acids. The germline gives CDR1 GTSNPN, CDR2 SVGIG (reference sequence). V was shortened by 3 bases and J by 4 bases, with 9 bases between the two germline ends. The CDR3 here is CAWRQGPTEAFF. The CDR3 nucleotides are TGTGCCTGGAGACAGGGCCCCACTGAAGCTTTCTTT. Filled out from reference TRBV30 and TRBJ1-1, the complete variable domain reads SQTIHQWPATLVQPVGSPLSLECTVEGTSNPNLYWYRQAAGRGLQLLFYSVGIGQISSEVPQNLSASRPQDRQFILSSKKLLLSDSGFYLCAWRQGPTEAFFGQGTRLTVV.

DNA for the CDR3: TGTGCCTGGAGAGGGGGGCAGGGGGCAGCTTTCTTT. It specifies CAWRGGQGAAFF. The chain joins TRBV30 to TRBJ1-1; 8 positions match TRBD1. Germline V gene lookup returns CDR1 GTSNPN and CDR2 SVGIG (reference sequence). The trim removed 3 bases at V and 10 bases at J, leaving 7 bases unmatched. CDR3 length: 12 amino acids.

This clone appeared a few times. The V and J genes are TRBV19 and TRBJ1-5; D ambiguous. The V gene lost 6 bases and the J gene lost 4 bases, with 7 bases spanning the gap. The length of the CDR3 is 12 residues. Germline V gives CDR1 LNHDA, CDR2 SQIVND (reference sequence). CDR3 sequence: CASRLQNQPQHF. CDR3 DNA sequence: TGTGCCAGTAGATTACAGAATCAGCCCCAGCATTTT.

The chain recombines TRBV29-1 with TRBJ2-7; 7 nucleotides agree with TRBD2. Germline CDR1 is SQVTM and CDR2 is ANQGSEA. The CDR3 covers 13 residues. Unmatched junction bases numbered 10, after V lost 2 bases and J lost 9 bases. The CDR3 DNA reads as TGCAGCGTTGAATTTGCTAGCGGACTCTCGCAGTACTTC. The encoded protein is CSVEFASGLSQYF.

The chain recombines TRBV30 with TRBJ2-7, with D possibly being TRBD2 (6 bases). From germline, CDR1 is GTSNPN and CDR2 SVGIG (reference sequence). V was trimmed by 3 bases and J by 10 bases, leaving 13 bases between them. CDR3 length: 11 residues. In DNA, the CDR3 is TGTGCCTGGAGGGGGACTCTTGGACAGTACTTC. Amino acids: CAWRGTLGQYF.

The rearrangement links TRBV4-1 to TRBJ1-2, with a tentative D call TRBD1 (5 bases). The germline V gene has CDR1 MGHRA and CDR2 YSYEKL. Trimming removed 2 bases at V and 3 bases at J, with 7 bases between. The CDR3 covers 13 residues. The CDR3 here is CASSQQGDYGYTF. CDR3 bases: TGCGCCAGCAGCCAACAGGGTGACTATGGCTACACCTTC.